The present T cell receptor (beta chain) was sequenced within a study of blood T cells in healthy people across ages. Donors gave around 9.3 milliliters of peripheral blood apiece. Using a J-beta primer mix together with a sample-barcoded 5' primer, a second PCR was run for about 7 to 12 cycles. Each cDNA molecule was tagged by a template-switch adaptor with 12 random nucleotides. TCRdb reprocessed the 5' RACE reads with MiXCR, giving one entry per CDR3 protein. The sample contains fewer than 1.5 million distinct CDR3 sequences, 35% to 45% of which appear only once. Specimen: blood. The receptor's source is a woman aged 18 to 35 in good health.

CDR3 bases: TGTGCCAGCAGCCAAGATCGTTTGGTTTTGGGCTACACCTTC. It encodes CASSQDRLVLGYTF. The V and J genes are TRBV4-2 and TRBJ1-2; no clear D. Trimming shortened V by 0 bases and J by 8 bases, and 13 bases separated the two germline ends. The V gene's germline CDR1 is LGHNA and CDR2 YNFKEQ. The CDR3 contains 14 residues.